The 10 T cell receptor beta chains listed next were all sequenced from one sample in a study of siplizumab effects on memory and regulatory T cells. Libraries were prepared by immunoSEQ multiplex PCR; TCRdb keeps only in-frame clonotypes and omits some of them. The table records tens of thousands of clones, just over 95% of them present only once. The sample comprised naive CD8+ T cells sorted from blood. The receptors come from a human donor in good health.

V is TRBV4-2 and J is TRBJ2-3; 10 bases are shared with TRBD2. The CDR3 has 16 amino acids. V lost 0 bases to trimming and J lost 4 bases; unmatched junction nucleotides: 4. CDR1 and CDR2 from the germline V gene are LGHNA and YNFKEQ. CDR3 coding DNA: TGTGCCAGCAGCCAAGAAGCGGGGGGGGTTTCAGATACGCAGTATTTT. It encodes CASSQEAGGVSDTQYF.

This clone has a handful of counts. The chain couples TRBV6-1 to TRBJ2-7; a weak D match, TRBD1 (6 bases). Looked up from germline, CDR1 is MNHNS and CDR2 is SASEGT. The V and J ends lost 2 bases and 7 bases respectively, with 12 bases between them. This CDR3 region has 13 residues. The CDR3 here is CASSENRDGEQYF. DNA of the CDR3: TGTGCCAGCAGTGAAAACAGGGATGGGGAGCAGTACTTC.

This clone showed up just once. The CDR3 loop reads CSGGPNEQFF. The DNA of the CDR3 is TGCAGCGGTGGGCCCAATGAGCAGTTCTTC. The J gene is TRBJ2-1, the V gene TRBV29-1, with unresolved D. This CDR3 contains 10 residues. In germline, CDR1 is SQVTM, CDR2 ANQGSEA. Trimming shortened V by 7 bases and J by 6 bases, and 7 bases separated the two germline ends.

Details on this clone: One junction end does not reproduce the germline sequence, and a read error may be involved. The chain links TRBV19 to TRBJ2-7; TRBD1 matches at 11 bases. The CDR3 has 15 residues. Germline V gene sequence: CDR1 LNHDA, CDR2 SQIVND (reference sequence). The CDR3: CASGIGTGGTYEQYF. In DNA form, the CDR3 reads TGTGCCAGTGGTATCGGGACAGGGGGTACCTACGAGCAGTACTTC.

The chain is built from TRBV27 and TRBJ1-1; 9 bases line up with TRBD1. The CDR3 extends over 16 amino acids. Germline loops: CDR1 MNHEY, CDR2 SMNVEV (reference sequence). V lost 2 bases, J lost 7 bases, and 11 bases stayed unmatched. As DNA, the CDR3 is TGTGCCAGCAGTTTAGGCCCACCCGGGACAGGGATTGAAGCTTTCTTT. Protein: CASSLGPPGTGIEAFF.

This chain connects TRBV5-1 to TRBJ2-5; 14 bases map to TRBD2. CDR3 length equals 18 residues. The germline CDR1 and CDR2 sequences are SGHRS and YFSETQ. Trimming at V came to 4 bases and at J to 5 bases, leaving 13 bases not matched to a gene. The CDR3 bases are TGCGCCAGCAGCCTTTCTGGACTAGCGGGGGGTTTGCAGGAGACCCAGTACTTC. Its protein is CASSLSGLAGGLQETQYF.

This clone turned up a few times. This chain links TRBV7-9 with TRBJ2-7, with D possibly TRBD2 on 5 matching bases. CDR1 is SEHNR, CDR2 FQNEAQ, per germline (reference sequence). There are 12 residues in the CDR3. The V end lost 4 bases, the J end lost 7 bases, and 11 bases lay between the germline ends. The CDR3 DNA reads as TGTGCCAGCAGCTGGACTGACGGTGAGCAGTACTTC. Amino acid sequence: CASSWTDGEQYF.

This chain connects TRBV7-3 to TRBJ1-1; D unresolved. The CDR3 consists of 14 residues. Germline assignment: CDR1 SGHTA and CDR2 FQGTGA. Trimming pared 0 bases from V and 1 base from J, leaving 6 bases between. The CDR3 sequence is CASSLTLQNTEAFF. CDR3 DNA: TGTGCCAGCAGCTTAACATTACAGAACACTGAAGCTTTCTTT.

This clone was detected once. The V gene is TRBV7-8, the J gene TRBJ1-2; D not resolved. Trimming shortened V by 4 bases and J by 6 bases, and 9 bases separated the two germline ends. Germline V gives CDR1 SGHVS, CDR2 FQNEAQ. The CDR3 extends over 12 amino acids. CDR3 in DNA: TGTGCCAGCAGCTCCGACGTCGATGGCTACACCTTC. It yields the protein CASSSDVDGYTF. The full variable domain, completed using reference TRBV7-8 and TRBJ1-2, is GAGVSQSPRYKVAKRGQDVALRCDPISGHVSLFWYQQALGQGPEFLTYFQNEAQLDKSGLPSDRFFAERPEGSVSTLKIQRTQQEDSAVYLCASSSDVDGYTFGSGTRLTVV.

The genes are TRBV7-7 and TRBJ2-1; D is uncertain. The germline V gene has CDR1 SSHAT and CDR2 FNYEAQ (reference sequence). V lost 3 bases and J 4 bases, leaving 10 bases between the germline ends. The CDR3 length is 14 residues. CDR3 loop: CASSLGGTYNEQFF. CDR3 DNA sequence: TGTGCCAGCAGCTTGGGTGGCACATACAATGAGCAGTTCTTC.